This section outlines one TCR beta chain sequence together with its context. Its antigen is not identified. One end of the junction is discordant with germline, which a read error may explain. This sample is part of a study of T cell responses to AZD1222 COVID-19 vaccine. General study points: Vaccine-related CD4 TCRs covered spike, predominating at 160-218 and 743-854. Regions left unmutated in variants are reportedly the target of nearly half of spike-specific TCRs. No day 14 peak samples; only post-peak repertoires were characterized.

Produced via immunoSEQ multiplex PCR; TCRdb's table is partial and in-frame only. The sample carries over 95,000 clones, approximately 90% recorded once. Germline V gene sequence: CDR1 MNHNS, CDR2 SASEGT. This CDR3 has 14 amino acids. The TCR comes from an adult who received the AZD1222 COVID-19 vaccine. The chain uses TRBV6-1 and TRBJ2-1, with D possibly being TRBD2 (5 bases). This specimen consisted of peripheral blood, obtained 28 days after the second AZD1222 dose. In nucleotides, the CDR3 is TGTGCCAGCACTGAAATCGTTCGGGGTAATGAGCAGTTCTTC. Translating gives CASTEIVRGNEQFF.